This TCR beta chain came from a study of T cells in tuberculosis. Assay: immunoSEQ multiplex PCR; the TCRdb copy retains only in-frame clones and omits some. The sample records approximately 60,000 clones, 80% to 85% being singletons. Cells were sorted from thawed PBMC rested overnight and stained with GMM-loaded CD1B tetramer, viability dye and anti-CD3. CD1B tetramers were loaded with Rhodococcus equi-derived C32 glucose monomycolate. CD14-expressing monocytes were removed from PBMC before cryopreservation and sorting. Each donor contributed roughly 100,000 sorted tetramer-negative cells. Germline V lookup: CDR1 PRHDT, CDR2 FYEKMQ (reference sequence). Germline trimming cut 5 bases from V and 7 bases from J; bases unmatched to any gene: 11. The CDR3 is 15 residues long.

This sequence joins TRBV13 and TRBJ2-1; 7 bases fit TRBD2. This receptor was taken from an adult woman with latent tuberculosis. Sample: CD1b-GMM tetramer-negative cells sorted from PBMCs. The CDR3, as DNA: TGTGCCAGCAGCGGAGTTGGGGCGGGAGTAAATGAGCAGTTCTTC. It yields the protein CASSGVGAGVNEQFF.